Reported below is one T cell receptor beta chain. Its matching antigen is unknown. Sequencing templates came from extracted RNA that was reverse transcribed into cDNA. Some clones are missing from TCRdb's copy, which holds only in-frame ones; the method was immunoSEQ multiplex PCR. The table lists 110,000 or so clones, 45% to 65% of them singletons. Regarding treatment: oral pan-JAK inhibitor, 5-10 mg twice daily. The V gene's germline CDR1 is MNHNY and CDR2 SVGAGI (reference sequence). V lost 5 bases to trimming and J lost 4 bases, with 17 bases between them. The length of the CDR3 is 15 residues. This sample was included in a study of CD8+ T cells in alopecia areata. Whole-study results and caveats: With just one nonresponder, it is still uncertain whether baseline CD8+ expansion relates to response.

The receptor comes from a human donor with alopecia areata. The gene calls are TRBV6-6 and TRBJ1-2; the D gene is possibly TRBD1 (6 bases). Sequencing used CD4+ T cells sorted from blood, obtained at week 24, from a patient treated with tofacitinib. The CDR3 spells CASSVSGTHFYGYTF. The CDR3 coding sequence is TGTGCCAGCAGTGTATCCGGGACACATTTCTATGGCTACACCTTC.